This is a list of T cell receptor beta chains from one sample in a study of regulatory T cells in long-lasting Graves disease. A single record per CDR3 protein comes from TCRdb applying MiXCR to the multiplex PCR reads. Among a few hundred thousand distinct CDR3 sequences listed, about an eighth were seen once. These data were likewise used in another study, on T cells in Graves' hyperthyroidism and ophthalmopathy.

The source was peripheral blood mononuclear cells (PBMCs), collected at new diagnosis, from a patient treated with antithyroid drugs. These receptors came from a woman under 30 with Graves disease. Both conserved end residues are part of each CDR3. The order of the fields is J gene, clone size, V gene, D gene, CDR3 protein, CDR3 DNA. A D gene is named only where the DNA matches it firmly. Only part of the rows carry a size: once, few, many, or a class if the clone is expanded.

TRBJ1-2 | few | TRBV12-3/TRBV12-4 | TRBD1 | CASSSAGTVYYGYTF | TGTGCCAGCAGTTCCGCGGGGACAGTTTACTATGGCTACACCTTC
TRBJ1-1 | many | TRBV2 | . | CASLPEQANTEAFF | TGTGCCAGCCTACCCGAACAGGCGAACACTGAAGCTTTCTTT
TRBJ1-1 | . | TRBV6-2/TRBV6-3 | . | CASSYSPRQMNTEAFF | TGTGCCAGCAGTTACTCCCCCCGACAGATGAACACTGAAGCTTTCTTT
TRBJ2-7 | many | TRBV20-1 | . | CSASSRWGPSDEQYF | TGCAGTGCTAGCAGCCGCTGGGGTCCTAGCGACGAGCAGTACTTC
TRBJ2-7 | few | TRBV6-1 | . | CASSPLRRSPSEQYF | TGTGCCAGCAGTCCCCTTCGGCGGAGCCCCTCCGAGCAGTACTTC
TRBJ2-1 | . | TRBV20-1 | . | CSARRSSYNEQFF | TGCAGTGCTAGGAGAAGCTCCTACAATGAGCAGTTCTTC
TRBJ2-3 | many | TRBV28 | TRBD2 | CASSLRGGRDTQYF | TGTGCCAGCAGTCTCCGGGGGGGGCGGGATACGCAGTATTTT
TRBJ2-3 | many | TRBV29-1 | . | CSVDRAAHTQYF | TGCAGCGTTGATAGAGCGGCACATACGCAGTATTTT
TRBJ2-7 | many | TRBV13 | . | CASSAMGPGAFSYEQYF | TGTGCCAGCAGCGCAATGGGGCCGGGGGCTTTCTCCTACGAGCAGTACTTC
TRBJ1-2 | many | TRBV13 | . | CASSKTQWGRTNYGYTF | TGTGCCAGCAGCAAGACGCAGTGGGGACGGACTAACTATGGCTACACCTTC
TRBJ1-5 | few | TRBV27 | TRBD1 | CASSSRDRLNQPQHF | TGTGCCAGCAGTAGCCGGGACAGACTAAATCAGCCCCAGCATTTT
TRBJ2-5 | many | TRBV6-5 | . | CASSYSPGETQYF | TGTGCCAGCAGTTACTCCCCAGGAGAGACCCAGTACTTC
TRBJ2-7 | . | TRBV9 | . | CASSVGGTTSYEQYF | TGTGCCAGCAGCGTAGGAGGAACTACCAGTTACGAGCAGTACTTC
TRBJ1-2 | many | TRBV7-8 | . | CASSLSWGAYGYTF | TGTGCCAGCAGCTTAAGTTGGGGGGCATATGGCTACACCTTC
TRBJ2-7 | many | TRBV6-5 | . | CASSSRSSTKSSYEQYF | TGTGCCAGCAGTTCCCGCTCGAGCACGAAGAGCTCCTACGAGCAGTACTTC
TRBJ2-3 | many | TRBV5-1 | . | CASSQGRQGQVVDTQYF | TGCGCCAGCAGCCAGGGCCGGCAGGGGCAGGTGGTGGATACGCAGTATTTT
TRBJ2-1 | . | TRBV19 | . | CASIGGAPGYNEQFF | TGTGCCAGTATTGGGGGAGCCCCGGGCTACAATGAGCAGTTCTTC